This TCR beta chain was identified in a study of CD8 T cells in ankylosing spondylitis. Study-level points and caveats: Typical of ankylosing spondylitis blood, it appeared, was a TCR beta motif of under 10 highly homologous variants. Several of the motif variants were reported before in synovial fluid and blood from reactive arthritis. Within matched ankylosing spondylitis synovial fluid, disease-linked clones were reportedly significantly enriched.

Making the TCR beta libraries involved quantitative 5'-RACE with molecular barcodes. TCRdb used MiXCR to reprocess the 5' RACE reads, holding one entry per CDR3 protein. The data hold fewer than 550,000 distinct CDR3 sequences, with approximately 5% observed a single time. In this sample, this clonotype turned up many times. Its antigen is unknown. The CDR3 has 18 amino acids. The V and J ends lost 0 bases and 1 base, in that order; junction bases with no gene match: 11. CDR1 and CDR2 from the germline V gene are LGHNA and YSLEER. The TCR was taken from a male donor with ankylosing spondylitis. Material: blood, either unsorted or a sorted T cell fraction (not recorded which). V is TRBV4-3 and J is TRBJ2-7; 8 positions agree with TRBD2. CDR3 sequence reads: CASSQEIGGAYQSYEQYF. The CDR3 DNA reads as TGCGCCAGCAGCCAAGAGATCGGGGGGGCATACCAATCCTACGAGCAGTACTTC.